This T cell receptor (beta chain) was captured in a study of post-analysis software for immune sequencing data. Study-wide context: Several disease courses (relapsing-remitting, secondary progressive and progressive-relapsing) of multiple sclerosis were included.

Researchers reported that TCR beta cDNA libraries carried unique molecular identifiers. Out of 1 to 10 million T cells, some 500,000 cDNA molecules were generated. TCRdb re-analysed the PCR reads in MiXCR, keeping a single row per CDR3 protein. The sample contains more than 500,000 distinct CDR3 sequences, 34% of which appear only once. This clonotype was observed a handful of times. The target antigen is unknown. The germline gives CDR1 LNHNV, CDR2 YYDKDF (reference sequence). V was clipped by 0 bases and J by 3 bases, with 8 bases between them. The CDR3 is made up of 15 amino acids. General observations from the study: A handful of TRBV segments were more frequent in patients than controls; TRBV5-6, TRBV5-1 and TRBV20-1 belonged to this group.

Sequenced: blood. The sequence was obtained from a girl aged 2 to 17 with multiple sclerosis. The rearrangement joins TRBV15 to TRBJ2-2; no firm D call. Here the CDR3 reads CATSRDLGDTGELFF. Written as DNA, the CDR3 is TGTGCCACCAGCAGAGATCTTGGGGACACCGGGGAGCTGTTTTTT.